A single sample gave rise to the 32 T cell receptor beta chains below, sequenced in a study of patients and donors after allogeneic stem cell transplantation. TCRdb itself ran the RT-PCR reads through MiXCR, one entry per CDR3 protein. The profile shows approximately 140,000 distinct CDR3 sequences, about two fifths of them singletons. The sequenced sample consisted of blood, either unsorted or a sorted T cell fraction (not recorded which). The receptors here all came from a human donor who was either an allogeneic HSCT recipient or a stem cell or donor lymphocyte infusion donor (not recorded which). It is not recorded whose cells these are; they may come from a transplant donor.

The chain recombines TRBV10-3 with TRBJ1-2; D remains ambiguous. The CDR3 contains 12 residues. Germline V gene sequence: CDR1 ENHRY, CDR2 SYGVKD. V lost 5 bases to trimming and J lost 3 bases, with 7 bases between them. The CDR3, as DNA: TGTGCCATCAGTCGGACGGACTATGGCTACACCTTC. Translated: CAISRTDYGYTF.

The chain carries TRBV4-3 and TRBJ1-5, with D uncertain. Per germline, CDR1 LGHNA and CDR2 YSLEER. V lost 3 bases to trimming and J lost 5 bases, with 14 bases between them. This CDR3 is built from 15 residues. The CDR3 DNA reads TGCGCCAGCAGCCAGGACCTCAAAGGGTATCAGCCCCAGCATTTT. It yields the protein CASSQDLKGYQPQHF.

The rearrangement joins TRBV30 to TRBJ1-1; the D is unclear. The CDR3 is 15 amino acids. Germline CDR1 and CDR2: GTSNPN and SVGIG (reference sequence). The ends were cut back, 5 bases at V and 3 bases at J, with 19 bases in the middle. DNA of the CDR3: TGTGCCTGGTCCGTCGACGTCCTTTCGGACACTGAAGCTTTCTTT. Translating gives CAWSVDVLSDTEAFF.

J is TRBJ1-1 and V is TRBV6-2 or TRBV6-3; D is unresolved. V lost 4 bases to trimming and J lost 1 base, with 19 bases between them. The V gene's germline CDR1 is MNHEY and CDR2 SVGEGT. CDR3 length equals 17 residues. CDR3 amino acids: CASSSPLGERQNTEAFF. The CDR3 nucleotides are TGTGCCAGCAGTTCCCCCCTCGGGGAACGGCAGAACACTGAAGCTTTCTTT.

The chain employs TRBV20-1 and TRBJ1-5; D is perhaps TRBD1 (5 bases). Germline lookup yields CDR1 DFQATT and CDR2 SNEGSKA (reference sequence). This CDR3 comprises 15 residues. V lost 1 base to trimming and J lost 1 base, with 11 bases between them. The CDR3 nucleotides are TGCAGTGCTAGAGGAGGGACGGCGAGCAATCAGCCCCAGCATTTT. Protein product: CSARGGTASNQPQHF.

This clonotype was observed a few times. V gene TRBV6-5 combines with J gene TRBJ1-1; 9 bases are a match to TRBD1. The germline V gene encodes CDR1 MNHEY and CDR2 SVGAGI. With V trimmed by 6 bases and J by 9 bases, 5 bases remained unmatched. The CDR3 contains 12 residues. CDR3 in amino acids: CASRRTGAQAFF. The CDR3 DNA reads as TGTGCCAGCAGGAGGACAGGGGCACAAGCTTTCTTT.

The rearrangement links TRBV6-2 or TRBV6-3 to TRBJ1-4, with a possible D match to TRBD1 (6 bases). V dropped 11 bases and J dropped 4 bases, with 17 bases sitting between them. The CDR3 runs to 14 residues. Germline V gene sequence: CDR1 MNHEY, CDR2 SVGEGT. For the CDR3, the DNA is TGTGCCGCCGGGGGACACGAGATTAATGAAAAACTGTTTTTT. Amino acids: CAAGGHEINEKLFF.

The rearrangement uses TRBV19 and TRBJ1-5; 9 nucleotides align to TRBD1. CDR3 size: 13 residues. Germline CDR1 and CDR2: LNHDA and SQIVND (reference sequence). The ends lost 9 bases at V and 5 bases at J; junction bases unmatched: 5. In DNA form, the CDR3 reads TGTGCCAGCGGACAGGGGCAATATCAGCCCCAGCATTTT. This translates into CASGQGQYQPQHF.

The V and J genes are TRBV20-1 and TRBJ2-3; 7 bases fit TRBD2. In germline, CDR1 is DFQATT, CDR2 SNEGSKA (reference sequence). The CDR3 sequence is 16 residues long. V dropped 0 bases and J dropped 3; count of bases not matched to a gene: 9. This CDR3 is CSARDTPPRGTDTQYF. The CDR3, as DNA: TGCAGTGCTAGAGATACCCCTCCGCGGGGGACAGATACGCAGTATTTT.

In this sample, this clonotype turned up a few times. For the CDR3, the DNA is TGTGCCAGCAGTTTACGCAGGAACCTCGGTCAGCCCCAGCATTTT. Translation gives CASSLRRNLGQPQHF. The rearrangement joins TRBV12-3 or TRBV12-4 to TRBJ1-5, with D unclear. V dropped 2 bases and J dropped 6 bases, with 14 bases sitting between them. The CDR3 covers 15 residues.

The gene calls are TRBV5-6 and TRBJ2-3, with D possibly matching TRBD1 (5 bases). Trimming stripped 0 bases from V and 2 bases from J, with 10 bases between. Germline V gives CDR1 SGHDT, CDR2 YYEEEE. The CDR3 spans 15 residues. The CDR3: CASSLEQDNTDTQYF. CDR3 in DNA: TGTGCCAGCAGCTTGGAACAGGACAACACAGATACGCAGTATTTT.

The gene calls are TRBV6-5 and TRBJ1-6; D remains unclear. CDR3 length equals 13 residues. Germline loops: CDR1 MNHEY, CDR2 SVGAGI. The V and J ends lost 11 bases and 5 bases respectively, with 13 bases between them. CDR3 in DNA: TGTGCCGCCGGGATCCCGGATAATTCACCCCTCCACTTT. This codes for CAAGIPDNSPLHF.

This clonotype was detected only a few times. The rearrangement joins TRBV20-1 to TRBJ2-1; no reliable D call. Germline V gene lookup returns CDR1 DFQATT and CDR2 SNEGSKA (reference sequence). The CDR3 runs to 10 residues. V gave up 3 bases and J gave up 6 bases, with 3 bases separating them. The CDR3 DNA reads as TGCAGTGCTAGCCTCAATGAGCAGTTCTTC. This gives the protein CSASLNEQFF.

The J gene is TRBJ1-4, the V gene TRBV7-9; D is unresolved. The CDR3 is made up of 13 amino acids. Trimming removed 5 bases at V and 2 bases at J, with 6 bases between. From germline, CDR1 is SEHNR and CDR2 FQNEAQ (reference sequence). The CDR3 DNA reads as TGTGCCAGCAGCCAAACGACTAATGAAAAACTGTTTTTT. Residues: CASSQTTNEKLFF.

This clonotype was recorded a few times. V is TRBV20-1 and J is TRBJ1-5; D remains unclear. Germline-derived CDR1 and CDR2 are DFQATT and SNEGSKA (reference sequence). The CDR3 has 12 amino acids. V was pared by 8 bases and J by 4 bases, with 12 bases between. The CDR3 protein is CSSRRGNQPQHF. The CDR3 nucleotides are TGCAGTTCCCGACGGGGTAATCAGCCCCAGCATTTT.

The rearrangement uses TRBV28 and TRBJ1-5; D is unresolved. CDR1 and CDR2 (germline): MDHEN, SYDVKM. V was clipped by 3 bases and J by 9 bases, with 15 bases between them. The CDR3 is made up of 14 amino acids. The CDR3 protein is CASSFLMRNPPQHF. CDR3 bases: TGTGCCAGCAGTTTCTTAATGCGCAACCCGCCCCAGCATTTT.

The chain joins TRBV12-3 or TRBV12-4 to TRBJ1-1; D not resolved. V lost 6 bases and J 2 bases, leaving 10 bases between the germline ends. CDR3 size: 13 residues. CDR3: CASSRAANTEAFF. The CDR3 DNA follows: TGTGCCAGCAGCCGAGCGGCAAACACTGAAGCTTTCTTT.

V and J are TRBV29-1 and TRBJ2-7; 8 bases fit TRBD1. The CDR3 covers 15 residues. Germline CDR1 SQVTM, CDR2 ANQGSEA. V was pared by 6 bases and J by 2 bases, with 12 bases of the junction left unmatched. The CDR3 loop is CSVETTGDGPYEQYV. The DNA of the CDR3 is TGCAGCGTCGAGACGACAGGGGATGGGCCCTACGAGCAGTACGTC.

This clonotype turned up a few times. The chain combines TRBV20-1 with TRBJ1-1, with 7 bases fitting TRBD1. With 2 bases clipped from V and 4 bases from J, the junction kept 10 bases outside the gene matches. Germline CDR1 and CDR2: DFQATT and SNEGSKA (reference sequence). There are 15 residues in the CDR3. For the CDR3, the DNA is TGCAGTGCTAGACCCAAGACAGGGCTCTCCACTGAAGCTTTCTTT. Translated, it gives CSARPKTGLSTEAFF.

The gene calls are TRBV6-4 and TRBJ2-7; no clear D. V was trimmed by 4 bases and J by 3 bases, leaving 7 bases between them. CDR1 MRHNA and CDR2 SNTAGT come from the germline V gene. The CDR3 consists of 12 residues. The CDR3 nucleotides read TGTGCCAGCAGTGCCGGAGTCTACGAGCAGTACGTC. Amino acid sequence: CASSAGVYEQYV.

The rearrangement joins TRBV3-1 to TRBJ1-2; perhaps TRBD1 as D (5 bases). The V gene lost 4 bases and the J gene lost 8 bases, with 11 bases spanning the gap. Germline V gene lookup returns CDR1 LGHDT and CDR2 YNNKEL (reference sequence). There are 12 residues in the CDR3. CDR3 DNA sequence: TGTGCCAGCAGCCGACAGAGAGGGGGCTACACCTTC. Its protein is CASSRQRGGYTF.

The chain carries TRBV28 and TRBJ2-7; D call uncertain. This CDR3 is built from 12 residues. Trimming removed 1 base from V and 9 bases from J, with 10 bases in between. Germline CDR1 and CDR2: MDHEN and SYDVKM. This CDR3 is CASSLYSGPQYV. CDR3 in DNA: TGTGCCAGCAGTTTATATTCGGGTCCGCAGTACGTC.

This clonotype was picked up one time. CDR3 residues: CASSPQGGTNNSPLHF. CDR3 in DNA: TGTGCCAGCAGTCCACAGGGGGGGACGAATAATTCACCCCTCCACTTT. The chain has TRBV28 and TRBJ1-6, with TRBD1 identical over 8 bases. The CDR3 consists of 16 residues. V shed 5 bases, J shed 5 bases, and the junction held 8 bases outside the gene matches. In germline, CDR1 is MDHEN, CDR2 SYDVKM.

This sequence joins TRBV10-3 and TRBJ2-5; no reliable D call. From germline, CDR1 is ENHRY and CDR2 SYGVKD. The CDR3 has 14 residues. V shed 9 bases and J shed 2 bases, with 16 bases lying between them. The CDR3 nucleotides read TGTGCCATACAAGGGCAGTCTAATCAAGAGACCCAGTACTTC. Protein sequence: CAIQGQSNQETQYF.

V gene TRBV12-3 or TRBV12-4 combines with J gene TRBJ2-1; possible D gene TRBD2, 5 bases. Trimming pared 3 bases from V and 9 bases from J, leaving 9 bases between. The CDR3 sequence is 12 residues long. The CDR3 here is CASSFFGSEQFF. CDR3 bases: TGTGCCAGCAGTTTCTTTGGGAGTGAGCAGTTCTTC.

The V gene is TRBV10-3, the J gene TRBJ1-3, with 11 bases lining up with TRBD1. J lost 6 bases, V lost 2 bases, and 6 bases had no gene match. The CDR3 sequence is 16 residues long. CDR1 ENHRY and CDR2 SYGVKD come from the germline V gene. This chain's CDR3 is CAISETKGQGENTIYF. The CDR3 DNA is TGTGCCATCAGTGAGACCAAGGGACAGGGGGAAAACACCATATATTTT.

This clonotype was observed a few times. An end of the junction differs from the germline gene, which may be a read error. The V call is TRBV24-1, the J call TRBJ2-5; D not certain. The germline gives CDR1 KGHDR, CDR2 SFDVKD. The CDR3 consists of 12 residues. The CDR3 nucleotides read TGTGCCACCAGTGAAAACGCCCGCCTCCCTGACTTC. Its translation: CATSENARLPDF.

This chain links TRBV7-2 with TRBJ2-5; TRBD1 matches 8 bases. Per the germline V gene, CDR1 is SGHTA and CDR2 is FQGNSA. This CDR3 contains 15 residues. V lost 1 base to trimming and J lost 5 bases; unmatched junction nucleotides: 6. The CDR3 DNA sequence: TGTGCCAGCAGCTTAGGCAGGGGGCGTAGGGAGACCCAGTACTTC. Its translation: CASSLGRGRRETQYF.

The V and J genes are TRBV20-1 and TRBJ2-1; D uncertain. V was clipped by 3 bases and J by 8 bases, with 8 bases between them. Looked up from germline, CDR1 is DFQATT and CDR2 is SNEGSKA (reference sequence). The CDR3 totals 11 residues. CDR3 residues: CSARLVYEQFF. The CDR3 DNA reads TGCAGTGCTAGGCTAGTATATGAGCAGTTCTTC.

The J gene is TRBJ1-3, the V gene TRBV6-5; D is unresolved. CDR3 length: 14 amino acids. Trimming removed 6 bases at V and 9 bases at J, with 18 bases between. Germline V gene lookup returns CDR1 MNHEY and CDR2 SVGAGI. CDR3 amino acids: CASRLPGPLSTIYF. The CDR3 DNA sequence: TGTGCCAGCAGACTCCCGGGCCCTTTGAGCACCATATATTTT.

This clonotype was seen a handful of times. The germline gene is not matched at one end of the junction; a read error may be the cause. This chain connects TRBV14 to TRBJ2-5; a weak D match, TRBD2 (5 bases). CDR3 size: 16 residues. In germline, CDR1 is SGHDN, CDR2 FVKESK. In DNA form, the CDR3 reads TGTGCCAGCAGTCAAGTCGGAGGAGTCGGGGTGGGGACCCAGTACTTC. Translated, it gives CASSQVGGVGVGTQYF.

The chain couples TRBV29-1 to TRBJ1-2; 9 bases fit TRBD1. CDR3 length equals 14 residues. Germline CDR1 SQVTM, CDR2 ANQGSEA. The V segment lost 0 bases and the J segment 5 bases; nucleotides outside the gene matches: 4. In DNA, the CDR3 is TGCAGCGTTGAAGATGCAGGGACAGGGTATGGCTACACCTTC. This translates into CSVEDAGTGYGYTF.